This T cell receptor beta chain was sequenced during a study of post-analysis software for immune sequencing data. Overall study: Both relapsing-remitting and secondary progressive multiple sclerosis featured among the disease courses, as did progressive-relapsing multiple sclerosis.

Turning to this clonotype: Its antigen is not identified.

Findings and limits, study-wide: Significantly lower normalized Chao1 diversity was seen in multiple sclerosis patients than in controls. Under the F measure, samples that were prepared in one batch clustered strongly together.

Included in the TCR beta cDNA libraries were unique molecular identifiers. There were about 0.85 to 11 million T cells, and 400,000 to 650,000 cDNA molecules came from them. In TCRdb, the PCR reads were re-called with MiXCR into one record per CDR3 protein. The table shows some 500,000 distinct CDR3 sequences, with roughly 45% occurring only once. Source material: blood. This sequence was found in a girl aged 10 to 17 with multiple sclerosis.

The CDR3 DNA sequence: TGCGCCAGCAGCTTGGCTAGCGGGAGTTATGTATACGAGCAGTACTTC. It codes for CASSLASGSYVYEQYF. This sequence joins TRBV5-1 and TRBJ2-7; 10 nucleotides line up with TRBD2. CDR1 is SGHRS, CDR2 YFSETQ, per germline. This CDR3 has 16 amino acids. V lost 0 bases, J lost 4 bases, and 7 bases stayed unmatched.